Given below is one TCR beta chain in context. Libraries were prepared by immunoSEQ multiplex PCR; TCRdb keeps only in-frame clonotypes and omits some of them. Among some 15,000 clones listed, 82% were seen once. Per the germline V gene, CDR1 is SEHNR and CDR2 is FQNEAQ (reference sequence). This CDR3 has 14 amino acids. Trimming at V came to 5 bases and at J to 4 bases, leaving 7 bases not matched to a gene. These data come from a study of technical replicates of blood from a handful of donors. The chain links TRBV7-9 to TRBJ1-1; 7 bases are a match to TRBD1. The sample was PBMCs. The source is a human donor in good health. Some clones in this sample may be carry-over from other donors' samples. The CDR3 sequence: CASSTQGGSTEAFF. The CDR3 nucleotides are TGTGCCAGCAGCACCCAGGGGGGCTCCACTGAAGCTTTCTTT.